The clone carrying this TCR beta chain was recorded a few times. Its antigen is currently unknown. This entry comes from a study of beta chain features in type 1 diabetes. Whole-study context: Age, gender, cell numbers and subset yield matched between patients and controls.

Markers CD45RO/CCR7/CD25/CD127/CD95/CD27 served to sort CD4+ naive, central memory, regulatory and stem cell-like memory cells. The length of the CDR3 is 12 residues. In germline, CDR1 is SNHLY, CDR2 FYNNEI. V was clipped by 3 bases and J by 6 bases, with 5 bases between them. Expressed TCRB transcripts were sequenced, since all the RNA that had been isolated was reverse transcribed. Only in-frame clones appear in the TCRdb table, and some are missing; sequencing was by immunoSEQ multiplex PCR. The table includes 680,000 or so clones, around an eighth detected once. General study points: Moderately but significantly shorter TCRB CDR3s were found in Type 1 diabetes patients in all four CD4+ subsets. In the patient group, naive, central memory and Treg TCRB repertoires seemed more alike than in the healthy donor group.

The sample comprised naive CD4+ T cells from blood. The V call is TRBV2, the J call TRBJ2-2; D unclear. The clonotype originates from a young man with type 1 diabetes. CDR3 DNA sequence: TGTGCCAGCAGTGAGACCCCCGGGGAGCTGTTTTTT. This encodes CASSETPGELFF.